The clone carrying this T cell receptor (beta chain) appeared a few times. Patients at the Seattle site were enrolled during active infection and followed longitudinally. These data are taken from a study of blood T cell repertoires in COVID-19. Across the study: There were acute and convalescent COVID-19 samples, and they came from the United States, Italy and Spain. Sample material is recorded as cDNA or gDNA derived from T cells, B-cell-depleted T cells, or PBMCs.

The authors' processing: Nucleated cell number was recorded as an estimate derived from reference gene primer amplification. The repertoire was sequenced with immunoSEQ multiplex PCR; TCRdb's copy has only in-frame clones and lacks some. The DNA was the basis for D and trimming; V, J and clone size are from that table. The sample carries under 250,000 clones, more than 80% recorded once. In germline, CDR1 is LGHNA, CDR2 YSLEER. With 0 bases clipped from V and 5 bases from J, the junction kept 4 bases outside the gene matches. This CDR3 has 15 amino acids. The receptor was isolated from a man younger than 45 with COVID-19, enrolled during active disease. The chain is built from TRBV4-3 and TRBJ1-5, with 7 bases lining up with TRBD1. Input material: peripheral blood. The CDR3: CASSQDARGDQPQHF. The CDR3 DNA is TGCGCCAGCAGCCAAGATGCCAGGGGGGATCAGCCCCAGCATTTT.